This entry is about one TCR beta chain. What it binds is unknown. Only in-frame clones appear in the TCRdb table, and some are missing; sequencing was by immunoSEQ multiplex PCR. Of roughly 68,000 clones detected, 80% to 90% appear once; the ten largest clones hold 8% to 10%. V dropped 1 base and J dropped 3 bases, with 10 bases sitting between them. Germline CDR1 and CDR2: SGHDN and FVKESK. This CDR3 region has 16 residues. The data were obtained in a study of OX40 agonist ivuxolimab in advanced cancers. For the study at large: One hepatocellular carcinoma and a couple of cutaneous melanoma patients partially responded. Study-level points and caveats: Averaged across samples, CD8+ T cells carried more expanded clones than CD4+ did.

The chain recombines TRBV14 with TRBJ2-6; no definite D call. The clonotype originates from an adult with an advanced solid tumor such as melanoma, head and neck, liver or kidney cancer. Source: CD4+ or CD8+ T cells sorted from blood, taken in a trial of the OX40 agonist ivuxolimab. CDR3 coding DNA: TGTGCCAGCAGCCAAGGTCGACTGGGTGGGGCCAACGTCCTGACTTTC. It codes for CASSQGRLGGANVLTF.